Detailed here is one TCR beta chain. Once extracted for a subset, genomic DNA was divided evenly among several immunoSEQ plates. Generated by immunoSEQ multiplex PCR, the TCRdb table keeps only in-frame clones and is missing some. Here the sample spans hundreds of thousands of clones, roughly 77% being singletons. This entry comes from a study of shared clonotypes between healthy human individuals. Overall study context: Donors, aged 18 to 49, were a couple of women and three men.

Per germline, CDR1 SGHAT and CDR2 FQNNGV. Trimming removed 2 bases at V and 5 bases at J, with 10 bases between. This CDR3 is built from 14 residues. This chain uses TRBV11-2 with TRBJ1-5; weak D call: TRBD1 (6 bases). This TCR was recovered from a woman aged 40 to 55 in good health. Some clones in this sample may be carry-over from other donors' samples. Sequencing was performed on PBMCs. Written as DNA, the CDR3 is TGTGCCAGCAGCTTAAATGGACAGCATCAGCCCCAGCATTTT. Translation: CASSLNGQHQPQHF.